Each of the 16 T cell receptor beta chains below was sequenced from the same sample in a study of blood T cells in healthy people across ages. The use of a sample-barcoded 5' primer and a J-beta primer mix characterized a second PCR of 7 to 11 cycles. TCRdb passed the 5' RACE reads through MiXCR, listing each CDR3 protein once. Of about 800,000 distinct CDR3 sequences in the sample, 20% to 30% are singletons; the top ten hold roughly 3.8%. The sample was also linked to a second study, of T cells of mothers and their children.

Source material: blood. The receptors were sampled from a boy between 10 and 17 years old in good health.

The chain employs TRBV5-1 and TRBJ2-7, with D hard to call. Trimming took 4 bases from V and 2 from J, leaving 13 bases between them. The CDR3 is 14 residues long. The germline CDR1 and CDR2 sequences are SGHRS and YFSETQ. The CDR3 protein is CASSHRSDPYEQYF. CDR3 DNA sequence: TGCGCCAGCAGCCACCGGTCGGACCCCTACGAGCAGTACTTC.

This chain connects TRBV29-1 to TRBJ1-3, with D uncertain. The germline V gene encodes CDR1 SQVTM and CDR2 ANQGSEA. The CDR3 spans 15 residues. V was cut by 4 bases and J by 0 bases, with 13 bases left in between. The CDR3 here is CSVVGHPLSGNTIYF. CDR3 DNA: TGCAGCGTTGTTGGGCACCCTCTCTCTGGAAACACCATATATTTT.

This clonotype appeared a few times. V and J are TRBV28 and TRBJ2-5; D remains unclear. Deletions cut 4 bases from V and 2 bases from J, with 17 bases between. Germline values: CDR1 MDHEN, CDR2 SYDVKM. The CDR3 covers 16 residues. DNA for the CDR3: TGTGCCAGCAGTTATTCTTTTGGCTCCGAGCAAGAGACCCAGTACTTC. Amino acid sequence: CASSYSFGSEQETQYF.

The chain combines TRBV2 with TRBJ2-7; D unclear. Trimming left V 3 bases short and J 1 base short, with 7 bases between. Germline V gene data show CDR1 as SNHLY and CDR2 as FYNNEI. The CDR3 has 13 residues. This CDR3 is CASSDGRSYEQYF. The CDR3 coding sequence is TGTGCCAGCAGTGACGGCCGTTCCTACGAGCAGTACTTC.

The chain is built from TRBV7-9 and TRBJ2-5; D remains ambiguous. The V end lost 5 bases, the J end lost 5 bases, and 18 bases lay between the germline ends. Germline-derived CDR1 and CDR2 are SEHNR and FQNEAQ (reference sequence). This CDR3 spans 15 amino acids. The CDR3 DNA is TGTGCCAGCAGCGCGCCCGGGTCCGAGTATGAGACCCAGTACTTC. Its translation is CASSAPGSEYETQYF.

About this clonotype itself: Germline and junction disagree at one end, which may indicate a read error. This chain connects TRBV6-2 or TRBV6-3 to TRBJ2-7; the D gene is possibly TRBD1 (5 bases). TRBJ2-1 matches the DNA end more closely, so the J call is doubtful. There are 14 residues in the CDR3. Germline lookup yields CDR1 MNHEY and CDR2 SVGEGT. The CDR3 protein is CASSWQGSCNEQFF. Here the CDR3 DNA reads TGTGCCAGCAGTTGGCAGGGATCCTGCAATGAGCAGTTCTTC.

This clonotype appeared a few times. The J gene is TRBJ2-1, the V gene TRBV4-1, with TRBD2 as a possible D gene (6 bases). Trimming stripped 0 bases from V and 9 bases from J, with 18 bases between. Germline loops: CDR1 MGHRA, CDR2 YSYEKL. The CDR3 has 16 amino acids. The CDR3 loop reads CASSQEGGNTFVEQFF. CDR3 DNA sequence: TGCGCCAGCAGCCAAGAAGGAGGGAACACTTTTGTTGAGCAGTTCTTC.

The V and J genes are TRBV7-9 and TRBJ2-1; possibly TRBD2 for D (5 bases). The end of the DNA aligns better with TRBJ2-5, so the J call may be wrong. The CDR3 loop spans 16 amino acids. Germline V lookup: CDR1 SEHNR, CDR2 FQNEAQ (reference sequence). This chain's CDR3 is CASSFYPILRRETQYF. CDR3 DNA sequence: TGTGCCAGCAGCTTTTACCCAATCCTAAGGAGGGAGACCCAGTACTTC.

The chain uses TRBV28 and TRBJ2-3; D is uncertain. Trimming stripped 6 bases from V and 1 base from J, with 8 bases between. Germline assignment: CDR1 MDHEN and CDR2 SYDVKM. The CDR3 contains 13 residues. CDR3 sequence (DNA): TGTGCCAGCAGACTTACGCGCACAGATACGCAGTATTTT. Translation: CASRLTRTDTQYF.

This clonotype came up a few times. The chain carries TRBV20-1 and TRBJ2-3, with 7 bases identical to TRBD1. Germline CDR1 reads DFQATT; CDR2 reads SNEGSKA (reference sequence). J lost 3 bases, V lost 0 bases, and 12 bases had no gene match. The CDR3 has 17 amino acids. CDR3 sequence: CSARDFRGPGGTDTQYF. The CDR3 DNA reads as TGCAGTGCTAGAGATTTTAGGGGCCCAGGGGGTACAGATACGCAGTATTTT.

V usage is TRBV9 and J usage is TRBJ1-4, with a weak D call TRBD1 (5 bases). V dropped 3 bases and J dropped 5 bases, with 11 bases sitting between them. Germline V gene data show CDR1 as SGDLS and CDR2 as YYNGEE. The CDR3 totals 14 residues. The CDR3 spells CASSEGVWNEKLFF. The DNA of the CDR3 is TGTGCCAGCAGCGAAGGGGTCTGGAATGAAAAACTGTTTTTT.

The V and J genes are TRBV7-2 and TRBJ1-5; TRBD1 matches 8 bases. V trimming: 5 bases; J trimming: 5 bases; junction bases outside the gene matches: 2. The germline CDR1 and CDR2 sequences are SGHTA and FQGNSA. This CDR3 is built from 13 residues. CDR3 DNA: TGTGCCAGCAGCAAACAGGGGGATCAGCCCCAGCATTTT. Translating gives CASSKQGDQPQHF. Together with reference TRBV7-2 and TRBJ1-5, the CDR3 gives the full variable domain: GAGVSQSPSNKVTEKGKDVELRCDPISGHTALYWYRQSLGQGLEFLIYFQGNSAPDKSGLPSDRFSAERTGGSVSTLTIQRTQQEDSAVYLCASSKQGDQPQHFGDGTRLSIL.

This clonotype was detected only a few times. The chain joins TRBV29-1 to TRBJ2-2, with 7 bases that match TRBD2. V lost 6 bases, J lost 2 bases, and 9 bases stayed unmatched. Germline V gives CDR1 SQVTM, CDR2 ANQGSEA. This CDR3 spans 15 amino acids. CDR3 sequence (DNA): TGCAGCGTCCTGGGGCTAGCGGCAAACACCGGGGAGCTGTTTTTT. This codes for CSVLGLAANTGELFF.

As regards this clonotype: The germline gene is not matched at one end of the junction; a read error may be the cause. For the CDR3, the DNA is TGTGCCGGCAGCTCGCTGGGTCTAGAGCAGTTCTTC. As protein: CAGSSLGLEQFF. The chain couples TRBV9 to TRBJ2-5; D gene ambiguous. The DNA end is more similar to TRBJ2-1, so the J call may be wrong. CDR3 size: 12 residues. The V gene's germline CDR1 is SGDLS and CDR2 YYNGEE.

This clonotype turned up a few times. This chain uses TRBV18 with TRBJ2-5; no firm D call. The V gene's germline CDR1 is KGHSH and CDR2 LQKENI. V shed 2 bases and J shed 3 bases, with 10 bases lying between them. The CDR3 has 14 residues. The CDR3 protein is CASSPYATKETQYF. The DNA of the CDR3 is TGTGCCAGCTCACCATATGCTACCAAAGAGACCCAGTACTTC.

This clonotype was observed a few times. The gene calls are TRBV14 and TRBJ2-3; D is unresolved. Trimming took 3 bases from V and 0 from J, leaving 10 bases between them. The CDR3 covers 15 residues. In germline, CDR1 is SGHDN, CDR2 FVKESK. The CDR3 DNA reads TGTGCCAGCAGCCAGTGGGTCGGAAGCACAGATACGCAGTATTTT. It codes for CASSQWVGSTDTQYF.